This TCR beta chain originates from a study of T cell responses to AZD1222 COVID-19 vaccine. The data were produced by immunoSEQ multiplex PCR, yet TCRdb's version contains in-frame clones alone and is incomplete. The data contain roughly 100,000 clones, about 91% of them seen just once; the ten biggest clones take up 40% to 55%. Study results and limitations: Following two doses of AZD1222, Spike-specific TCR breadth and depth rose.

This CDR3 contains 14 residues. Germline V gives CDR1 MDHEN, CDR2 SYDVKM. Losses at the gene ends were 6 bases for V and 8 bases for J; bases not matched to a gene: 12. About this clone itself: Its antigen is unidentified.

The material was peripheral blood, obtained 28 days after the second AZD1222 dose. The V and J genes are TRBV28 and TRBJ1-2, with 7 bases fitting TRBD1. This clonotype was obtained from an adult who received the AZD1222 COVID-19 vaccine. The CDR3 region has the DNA TGTGCCAGCAGCCCTAACGACAGGGCGGAAGGCTACACCTTC. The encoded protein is CASSPNDRAEGYTF.